The 11 T cell receptor beta chains below all came from one sample that was sequenced in a study of cytomegalovirus exposure and HLA in healthy donors. Researchers ran the PCR with 60 Vbeta and 13 Jbeta primers. Clones were read by immunoSEQ multiplex PCR, and TCRdb kept only the in-frame ones, dropping some. The sample shows under 200,000 clones, around 81% of them seen only once. The sequenced sample consisted of PBMCs. The source of these receptors is a man aged 40-55 years in good health and CMV-seronegative.

The gene calls are TRBV10-3 and TRBJ2-7; D unresolved. Germline CDR1 and CDR2: ENHRY and SYGVKD. V lost 7 bases and J lost 1, with 14 bases in between. The CDR3 has 14 residues. The chain's CDR3 is CAITPDLQSYEQYF. CDR3 coding DNA: TGTGCCATCACCCCCGACTTGCAATCCTACGAGCAGTACTTC.

The chain uses TRBV9 and TRBJ2-5, with 7 positions matching TRBD1. This CDR3 has 16 amino acids. Germline loops: CDR1 SGDLS, CDR2 YYNGEE. The V and J ends lost 0 bases and 2 bases, in that order; junction bases with no gene match: 7. CDR3 in DNA: TGTGCCAGCAGCGTAGGATCCAGGGGACAGCAAGAGACCCAGTACTTC. As protein: CASSVGSRGQQETQYF.

The CDR3 bases are TGTGCCAGCAGTTTCCCGGGACAGGGACCCTATGGCTACACCTTC. This translates into CASSFPGQGPYGYTF. The genes are TRBV6-6 and TRBJ1-2, with 9 bases identical to TRBD1. Germline lookup yields CDR1 MNHNY and CDR2 SVGAGI (reference sequence). This CDR3 is built from 15 residues. Unmatched junction bases numbered 7, after V lost 4 bases and J lost 4 bases.

There are a few counts of this clone. The chain links TRBV11-2 to TRBJ2-5, with 8 bases that match TRBD2. V gave up 3 bases and J gave up 5 bases; unmatched junction bases: 2. The CDR3 extends over 13 amino acids. Germline lookup yields CDR1 SGHAT and CDR2 FQNNGV. The CDR3 DNA reads TGTGCCAGCAGCTTCCGGGGGGGGGAGACCCAGTACTTC. It yields the protein CASSFRGGETQYF.

The rearrangement uses TRBV19 and TRBJ1-2; TRBD1 agrees at 10 bases. CDR3 length: 14 residues. With 2 bases clipped from V and 5 bases from J, the junction kept 2 bases outside the gene matches. The germline V gene has CDR1 LNHDA and CDR2 SQIVND (reference sequence). CDR3 sequence reads: CASSIRDRGYGYTF. DNA of the CDR3: TGTGCCAGTAGTATAAGGGACAGGGGATATGGCTACACCTTC.

This chain uses TRBV19 with TRBJ2-2, with D possibly matching TRBD1 (7 bases). The germline CDR1 and CDR2 sequences are LNHDA and SQIVND (reference sequence). The CDR3 has 17 residues. The V and J ends lost 3 bases and 4 bases respectively, with 18 bases between them. The CDR3 region is CASSMEMEGATTGELFF. The DNA for the CDR3 is TGTGCCAGTAGTATGGAGATGGAGGGGGCCACCACCGGGGAGCTGTTTTTT.

The chain has TRBV6-5 and TRBJ1-1; 7 bases map to TRBD1. The CDR3 covers 14 residues. CDR1 and CDR2 (germline): MNHEY, SVGAGI. J was trimmed by 1 base and V by 7 bases; bases with no gene match: 6. The CDR3 nucleotides read TGTGCCAGCAACCCAGGGACAGCGAACACTGAAGCTTTCTTT. Translation: CASNPGTANTEAFF.

The chain combines TRBV18 with TRBJ2-1; 14 bases line up with TRBD2. Germline CDR1 is KGHSH and CDR2 is LQKENI. CDR3 length equals 19 residues. J gave up 0 bases and V 3 bases, and 7 bases lay outside the gene matches. The CDR3 loop is CASSPFGLAGGNSYNEQFF. In DNA form, the CDR3 reads TGTGCCAGCTCACCTTTCGGACTAGCGGGGGGTAACTCCTACAATGAGCAGTTCTTC.

The chain links TRBV27 to TRBJ1-1; 7 positions match TRBD1. Trimming cost V 4 bases and J 3 bases; bases outside gene matches: 8. Per the germline V gene, CDR1 is MNHEY and CDR2 is SMNVEV (reference sequence). This CDR3 region has 15 residues. Written as DNA, the CDR3 is TGTGCCAGCAGTTCGTACAGGGGATCGGACACTGAAGCTTTCTTT. Its protein is CASSSYRGSDTEAFF.

As for this clone: The identical CDR3 is also encoded by other nucleotide sequences in the sample. The chain is built from TRBV9 and TRBJ2-1, with D unresolved. Trimming shortened V by 0 bases and J by 10 bases, and 14 bases separated the two germline ends. This CDR3 comprises 14 residues. CDR1 and CDR2 from the germline V gene are SGDLS and YYNGEE. This CDR3 reads CASSVGLAVGEQFF. The CDR3 DNA reads TGTGCCAGCAGCGTAGGGCTGGCAGTCGGGGAGCAGTTCTTC.

V is TRBV7-2 and J is TRBJ2-7; a possible D gene is TRBD2 (6 bases). The ends were cut back, 5 bases at V and 2 bases at J, with 10 bases in the middle. CDR1 is SGHTA, CDR2 FQGNSA, per germline. This CDR3 region has 13 residues. CDR3 coding DNA: TGTGCCAGCAGCCGAGGACTAACCTACGAGCAGTACTTC. Amino acid sequence: CASSRGLTYEQYF.